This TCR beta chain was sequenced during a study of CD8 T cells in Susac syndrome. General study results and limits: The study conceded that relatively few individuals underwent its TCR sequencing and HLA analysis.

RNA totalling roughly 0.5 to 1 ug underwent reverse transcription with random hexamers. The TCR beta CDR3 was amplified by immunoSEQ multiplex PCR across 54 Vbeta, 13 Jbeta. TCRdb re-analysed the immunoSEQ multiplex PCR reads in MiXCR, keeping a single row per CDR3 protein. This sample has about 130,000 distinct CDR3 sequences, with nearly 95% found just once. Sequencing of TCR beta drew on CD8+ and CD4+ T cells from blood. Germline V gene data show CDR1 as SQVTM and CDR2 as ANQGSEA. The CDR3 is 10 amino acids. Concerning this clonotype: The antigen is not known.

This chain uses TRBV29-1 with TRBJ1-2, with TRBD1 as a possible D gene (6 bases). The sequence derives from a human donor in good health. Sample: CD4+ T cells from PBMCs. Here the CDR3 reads CATGAYGYTF. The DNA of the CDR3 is TGCGCAACGGGGGCATATGGCTACACCTTC.